This entry lists 32 T cell receptor beta chains sequenced from one sample in a study of T cells in Graves' hyperthyroidism and ophthalmopathy. Amplified TCR beta CDR3 regions came from RNA transcripts. Researchers ran a first-round RT-PCR on the TCR CDR3 using the HTBI primer set. TCRdb itself ran the multiplex PCR reads through MiXCR, one entry per CDR3 protein. This table holds about 640,000 distinct CDR3 sequences, roughly 15% found once. The specimen sequenced was blood. All receptors come from a woman aged 45-65 years with Graves' ophthalmopathy.

The chain couples TRBV3-1 to TRBJ2-5; no clear D gene. The V gene's germline CDR1 is LGHDT and CDR2 YNNKEL (reference sequence). Deletions cut 1 base from V and 5 bases from J, with 11 bases between. This CDR3 has 14 residues. In DNA form, the CDR3 reads TGTGCCAGCAGCCAAGCTCCTGGCTCGGAGACCCAGTACTTC. Its translation: CASSQAPGSETQYF.

This clonotype was counted between two and nine times. The chain carries TRBV24-1 and TRBJ2-7; D unclear. Trimming pared 3 bases from V and 4 bases from J, leaving 9 bases between. Germline CDR1 and CDR2: KGHDR and SFDVKD. This CDR3 spans 13 amino acids. The CDR3 is CATSDPATYEQYF. CDR3 in DNA: TGTGCCACCAGTGATCCTGCTACTTACGAGCAGTACTTC.

At least ten counts were recorded for this clonotype. The chain recombines TRBV30 with TRBJ1-1; TRBD1 is a possible D gene (6 bases). V was shortened by 5 bases and J by 3 bases, with 16 bases between the two germline ends. Per the germline V gene, CDR1 is GTSNPN and CDR2 is SVGIG (reference sequence). The CDR3 is 14 residues long. In DNA, the CDR3 is TGTGCCTGGTCCCCGAGGGGGGCTCACACTGAAGCTTTCTTT. Encoded protein: CAWSPRGAHTEAFF.

This clonotype came up many times. This chain links TRBV3-1 with TRBJ1-3; TRBD1 matches 9 bases. CDR1 and CDR2 (germline): LGHDT, YNNKEL (reference sequence). Germline trimming cut 3 bases from V and 6 bases from J; bases unmatched to any gene: 3. The CDR3 runs 14 residues. CDR3 DNA: TGTGCCAGCAGCCACCGGGACAGGGAAAACACCATATATTTT. This translates into CASSHRDRENTIYF.

A few counts support this clonotype. This chain joins TRBV25-1 and TRBJ2-1; the D is unclear. Germline-derived CDR1 and CDR2 are MGHDK and SYGVNS. Between the trimmed V and J ends, which lost 0 bases and 9 bases, there was a span of 15 bases. CDR3 length: 15 amino acids. The CDR3 region has the DNA TGTGCCAGCAGTGAATATATAGGTAGGGTCACTGAGCAGTTCTTC. Residues: CASSEYIGRVTEQFF.

This chain uses TRBV20-1 with TRBJ2-7; TRBD2 might be the D (5 bases). The V end was cut by 0 bases, the J end by 7 bases, with 19 bases between. Germline CDR1 is DFQATT and CDR2 is SNEGSKA (reference sequence). The CDR3 is 15 amino acids. The CDR3 DNA reads as TGCAGTGCTAGAGATGCATTGAACCTCGGCGGGGAGCAGTACTTC. Its translation: CSARDALNLGGEQYF.

This clonotype was recorded many times. The chain combines TRBV13 with TRBJ1-1, with D unclear. Germline CDR1 PRHDT, CDR2 FYEKMQ (reference sequence). The V end lost 5 bases, the J end lost 0 bases, and 10 bases lay between the germline ends. The CDR3 has 14 amino acids. The CDR3 DNA reads as TGTGCCAGCAGCGCAGACGGTTTGAACACTGAAGCTTTCTTT. This codes for CASSADGLNTEAFF.

The chain carries TRBV24-1 and TRBJ2-3, with 10 bases that match TRBD1. From germline, CDR1 is KGHDR and CDR2 SFDVKD. The CDR3 runs to 15 residues. V shed 2 bases and J 5 bases; nucleotides not matched to a gene: 3. In DNA form, the CDR3 reads TGTGCCACCAGTGATTCCCGGACAGGGGGAGATACGCAGTATTTT. Translation gives CATSDSRTGGDTQYF.

This clonotype was detected ten times or more. The V call is TRBV28, the J call TRBJ2-7; D is unclear. The germline V gene has CDR1 MDHEN and CDR2 SYDVKM. The CDR3 loop spans 16 amino acids. The ends were cut back, 5 bases at V and 3 bases at J, with 20 bases in the middle. The CDR3 loop is CASSLRGSVGYYEQYF. CDR3 DNA sequence: TGTGCCAGCAGTCTTCGTGGTAGTGTCGGTTACTACGAGCAGTACTTC.

The V call is TRBV4-3, the J call TRBJ2-1; 7 bases are shared with TRBD2. The CDR3 runs 17 residues. CDR1 is LGHNA and CDR2 is YSLEER in the germline V gene. The trim removed 0 bases at V and 0 bases at J, leaving 5 bases unmatched. The CDR3 here is CASSQDYAGDSYNEQFF. The CDR3 nucleotides read TGCGCCAGCAGCCAAGACTACGCGGGAGACTCCTACAATGAGCAGTTCTTC.

There are many counts of this clonotype. This chain uses TRBV11-1 with TRBJ2-7; TRBD1 aligns across 11 bases. The germline V gene has CDR1 SGHAT and CDR2 FQDESV (reference sequence). The CDR3 contains 13 residues. After removal of 4 bases from V and 6 bases from J, the junction contained 2 bases not matched to a gene. CDR3 DNA: TGTGCCAGCAGCTGGGACAGGGGGTCCGAGCAGTACTTC. It specifies CASSWDRGSEQYF.

This clonotype was seen repeatedly, ten times or more. The chain combines TRBV5-1 with TRBJ1-5, with no clear D. Deletions cut 4 bases from V and 0 bases from J, with 14 bases between. CDR3 size: 16 residues. Looked up from germline, CDR1 is SGHRS and CDR2 is YFSETQ. The CDR3 region is CASSHWQKISNQPQHF. CDR3 nucleotide sequence: TGCGCCAGCAGCCATTGGCAGAAAATTAGCAATCAGCCCCAGCATTTT.

The count of this clonotype is one. The chain has TRBV12-3 or TRBV12-4 and TRBJ2-1, with 10 bases lining up with TRBD2. V was clipped by 4 bases and J by 0 bases; unmatched bases: 9. This CDR3 has 18 amino acids. CDR3 bases: TGTGCCAGCAGTTACCGGGTGACTAGCGGGTACTCCTACAATGAGCAGTTCTTC. As protein: CASSYRVTSGYSYNEQFF.

This clonotype appeared many times. The V gene is TRBV18, the J gene TRBJ1-1; the D gene is possibly TRBD1 (5 bases). Germline lookup yields CDR1 KGHSH and CDR2 LQKENI. This CDR3 region has 15 residues. With 1 base removed from V and 1 base from J, the gap between germline ends came to 10 bases. This CDR3 is CASSPQGVANTEAFF. The CDR3 DNA reads as TGTGCCAGCTCACCACAAGGGGTGGCGAACACTGAAGCTTTCTTT. The whole variable domain, filled in from reference TRBV18 and TRBJ1-1, reads NAGVMQNPRHLVRRRGQEARLRCSPMKGHSHVYWYRQLPEEGLKFMVYLQKENIIDESGMPKERFSAEFPKEGPSILRIQQVVRGDSAAYFCASSPQGVANTEAFFGQGTRLTVV.

This clonotype came up a few times. The rearrangement uses TRBV6-5 and TRBJ1-2; D is perhaps TRBD1 (6 bases). The CDR3 is 16 residues long. V was cut by 1 base and J by 2 bases, with 14 bases left in between. Looked up from germline, CDR1 is MNHEY and CDR2 is SVGAGI. The chain's CDR3 is CASSYLSLQGNYGYTF. For the CDR3, the DNA is TGTGCCAGCAGTTACTTAAGCTTACAGGGCAACTATGGCTACACCTTC.

This clonotype was observed a few times. The chain links TRBV4-3 to TRBJ1-1, with 7 bases identical to TRBD1. The CDR3 spans 15 residues. Germline assignment: CDR1 LGHNA and CDR2 YSLEER. V shed 3 bases, J shed 4 bases, and the junction held 8 bases outside the gene matches. CDR3 loop: CASSQKQGWSTEAFF. As DNA, the CDR3 is TGCGCCAGCAGCCAGAAACAGGGGTGGAGCACTGAAGCTTTCTTT.

This clonotype was picked up a small number of times. The chain joins TRBV6-2 or TRBV6-3 to TRBJ2-7; perhaps TRBD2 as D (6 bases). Germline V gives CDR1 MNHEY, CDR2 SVGEGT. There are 16 residues in the CDR3. Trimming shortened V by 0 bases and J by 0 bases, and 12 bases separated the two germline ends. The CDR3 sequence: CASSYSPSVSSYEQYF. Written as DNA, the CDR3 is TGTGCCAGCAGTTACTCGCCTAGCGTGAGCTCCTACGAGCAGTACTTC.

This clonotype was counted ten times or more. The rearrangement uses TRBV6-1 and TRBJ2-3; TRBD2 matches 9 bases. The CDR3 length is 14 residues. CDR1 is MNHNS, CDR2 SASEGT, per germline. Trimming removed 6 bases from V and 2 bases from J; junction bases left unmatched: 3. The CDR3 is CASRRTSDTDTQYF. CDR3 nucleotides: TGTGCCAGCAGGAGGACTAGCGACACAGATACGCAGTATTTT.

In regard to this clonotype: This may be a read error: a much more frequent sequence differs by one nucleotide. No conserved phenylalanine or tryptophan ends this CDR3, so it is likely a read error. The chain couples TRBV12-3 or TRBV12-4 to TRBJ2-1; D may be TRBD2 (6 bases). The V end was cut by 5 bases, the J end by 3 bases, with 14 bases between. CDR3 size: 15 residues. The CDR3 bases are TGTGCCAGCAGTCAAGGGCGCGGGAACTACAATGAGCAGTTCCTC. Encoded protein: CASSQGRGNYNEQFL.

This clonotype was seen ten or more times. The genes are TRBV3-1 and TRBJ1-3, with TRBD1 matching over 8 bases. Germline V gene sequence: CDR1 LGHDT, CDR2 YNNKEL (reference sequence). V gave up 3 bases and J gave up 0 bases; unmatched junction bases: 7. CDR3 length: 17 amino acids. The CDR3 is CASSHGTGSLSGNTIYF. CDR3 bases: TGTGCCAGCAGCCACGGGACAGGCTCCCTCTCTGGAAACACCATATATTTT.

The chain links TRBV6-1 to TRBJ1-2; TRBD1 might be the D (6 bases). The CDR3 totals 17 residues. Germline-derived CDR1 and CDR2 are MNHNS and SASEGT. V was pared by 5 bases and J by 5 bases, with 24 bases between. The CDR3 region is CASSRTALDPPSYGYTF. DNA for the CDR3: TGTGCCAGCAGTCGGACAGCTCTCGATCCTCCCTCTTATGGCTACACCTTC.

This chain uses TRBV7-2 with TRBJ2-7, with TRBD2 identical over 7 bases. CDR1 is SGHTA, CDR2 FQGNSA, per germline. The CDR3 sequence is 15 residues long. V shed 4 bases and J 6 bases; nucleotides not matched to a gene: 12. Here the CDR3 reads CASSSGLGLYSEQYF. CDR3 nucleotide sequence: TGTGCCAGCAGCTCTGGACTAGGGCTCTATAGCGAGCAGTACTTC.

V gene TRBV4-3 combines with J gene TRBJ2-3, with 9 bases fitting TRBD2. The junction had 12 bases not matched to a gene; V was cut back by 0 bases and J by 2 bases. Germline CDR1 and CDR2: LGHNA and YSLEER. The CDR3 is 19 residues long. The CDR3 sequence: CASSQDWGGRASITDTQYF. For the CDR3, the DNA is TGCGCCAGCAGCCAAGATTGGGGCGGGAGGGCCTCGATCACAGATACGCAGTATTTT.

The table lists this clonotype with a few counts. The gene calls are TRBV5-4 and TRBJ2-2; 7 nucleotides match TRBD2. J was trimmed by 7 bases and V by 3 bases; bases with no gene match: 9. The CDR3 length is 15 residues. CDR1 is SGHNT, CDR2 YYREEE, per germline (reference sequence). CDR3 coding DNA: TGTGCCAGCAGCTGGGGCGGGAGACGGATCGGGGAGCTGTTTTTT. As protein: CASSWGGRRIGELFF.

This sequence joins TRBV3-1 and TRBJ2-7; weak D call: TRBD2 (6 bases). The germline V gene encodes CDR1 LGHDT and CDR2 YNNKEL (reference sequence). This CDR3 has 14 amino acids. The germline V and J ends were trimmed by 1 base and 5 bases, with 12 bases remaining between them. The CDR3 coding sequence is TGTGCCAGCAGCCAAGCTGCGGGGCAGCACGAGCAGTACTTC. It yields the protein CASSQAAGQHEQYF.

This clonotype has a count of ten or more. This chain uses TRBV7-2 with TRBJ2-3; no reliable D call. The J call may be wrong; the DNA end is better matched by TRBJ1-5. Germline CDR1 is SGHTA and CDR2 is FQGNSA. The CDR3 has 14 amino acids. CDR3 DNA sequence: TGTGCCAGCAGCTTAGGAAGGCCCACAGATACGCAGCATTTT. Its protein is CASSLGRPTDTQHF.

In its sample, this clonotype was seen many times. The chain uses TRBV7-2 and TRBJ1-1, with D possibly TRBD1 on 6 matching bases. V was cut by 2 bases and J by 6 bases, with 13 bases left in between. The CDR3 is made up of 14 amino acids. CDR1 is SGHTA and CDR2 is FQGNSA in the germline V gene. CDR3 residues: CASSLLQGFAEAFF. For the CDR3, the DNA is TGTGCCAGCAGCTTATTACAGGGATTTGCTGAAGCTTTCTTT.

This clonotype appeared many times. The chain links TRBV2 to TRBJ1-2, with TRBD1 matching over 9 bases. CDR1 is SNHLY and CDR2 is FYNNEI in the germline V gene. The CDR3 consists of 13 residues. J gave up 7 bases and V 4 bases, and 4 bases lay outside the gene matches. In nucleotides, the CDR3 is TGTGCCAGCAGTGGACAGGGGGAAGGTGGCTACACCTTC. It translates to CASSGQGEGGYTF.

J is TRBJ2-3 and V is TRBV20-1; D is undetermined. Germline CDR1 is DFQATT and CDR2 is SNEGSKA (reference sequence). The CDR3 has 11 residues. V lost 5 bases, J lost 5 bases, and 8 bases lay in between. This CDR3 is CSAPTLDTQYF. CDR3 nucleotides: TGCAGTGCTCCCACCCTAGATACGCAGTATTTT.

This clonotype was observed once. It is likely a read error, because the conserved phenylalanine at the end of the CDR3 is missing. J is TRBJ2-1 and V is TRBV30, with 7 positions matching TRBD2. The CDR3 has 13 amino acids. Germline-derived CDR1 and CDR2 are GTSNPN and SVGIG (reference sequence). Unmatched junction bases numbered 4, after V lost 2 bases and J lost 6 bases. The CDR3 region is CAWSTGGGNEQFL. The CDR3, as DNA: TGTGCCTGGAGTACCGGCGGGGGCAATGAGCAGTTCCTC.

This clonotype was seen a few times. This chain links TRBV6-1 with TRBJ2-1; maybe TRBD2 (5 bases). The CDR3 extends over 14 amino acids. Germline V gives CDR1 MNHNS, CDR2 SASEGT. The V gene lost 7 bases and the J gene lost 0 bases, with 10 bases spanning the gap. The DNA of the CDR3 is TGTGCCAGCAAGAAGCGGTCCTCCTACAATGAGCAGTTCTTC. Its protein is CASKKRSSYNEQFF.

This chain connects TRBV10-3 to TRBJ2-5, with 9 bases that match TRBD2. Germline loops: CDR1 ENHRY, CDR2 SYGVKD. This CDR3 spans 16 amino acids. The trim removed 0 bases at V and 5 bases at J, leaving 7 bases unmatched. The CDR3 coding sequence is TGTGCCATCAGTGAGTCGAGCGGGAGGACCGGGGAGACCCAGTACTTC. This gives the protein CAISESSGRTGETQYF.